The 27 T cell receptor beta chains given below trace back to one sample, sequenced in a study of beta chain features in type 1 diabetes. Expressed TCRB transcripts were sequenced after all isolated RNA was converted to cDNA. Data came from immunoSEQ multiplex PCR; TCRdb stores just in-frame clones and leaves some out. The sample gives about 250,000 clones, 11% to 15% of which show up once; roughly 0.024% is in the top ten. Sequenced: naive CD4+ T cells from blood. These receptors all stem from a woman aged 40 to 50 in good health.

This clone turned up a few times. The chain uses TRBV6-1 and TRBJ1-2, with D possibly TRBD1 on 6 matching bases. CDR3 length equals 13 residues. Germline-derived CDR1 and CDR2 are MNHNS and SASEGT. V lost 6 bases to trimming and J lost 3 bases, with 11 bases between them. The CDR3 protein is CASSKDSYYGYTF. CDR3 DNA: TGTGCCAGCAGCAAGGACAGTTACTATGGCTACACCTTC.

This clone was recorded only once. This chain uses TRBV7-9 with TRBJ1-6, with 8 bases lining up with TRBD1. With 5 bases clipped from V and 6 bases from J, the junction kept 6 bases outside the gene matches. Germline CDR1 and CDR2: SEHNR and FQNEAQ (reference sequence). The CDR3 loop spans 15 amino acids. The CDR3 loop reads CASSPQTGANSPLHF. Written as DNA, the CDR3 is TGTGCCAGCAGCCCCCAGACAGGGGCTAATTCACCCCTCCACTTT. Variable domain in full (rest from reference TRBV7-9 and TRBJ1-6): DTGVSQNPRHKITKRGQNVTFRCDPISEHNRLYWYRQTLGQGPEFLTYFQNEAQLEKSRLLSDRFSAERPKGSFSTLEIQRTEQGDSAMYLCASSPQTGANSPLHFGNGTRLTVT.

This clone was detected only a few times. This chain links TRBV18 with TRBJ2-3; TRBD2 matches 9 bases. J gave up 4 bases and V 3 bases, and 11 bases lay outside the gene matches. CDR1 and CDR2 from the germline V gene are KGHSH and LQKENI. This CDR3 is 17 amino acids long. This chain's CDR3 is CASSPLTSGIRADTQYF. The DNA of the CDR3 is TGTGCCAGCTCACCCTTGACTAGCGGAATTAGGGCAGATACGCAGTATTTT.

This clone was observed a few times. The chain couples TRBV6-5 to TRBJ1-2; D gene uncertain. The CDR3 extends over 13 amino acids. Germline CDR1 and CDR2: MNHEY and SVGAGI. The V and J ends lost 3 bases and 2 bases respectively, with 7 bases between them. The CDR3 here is CASSYNINYGYTF. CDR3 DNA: TGTGCCAGCAGTTATAACATAAACTATGGCTACACCTTC.

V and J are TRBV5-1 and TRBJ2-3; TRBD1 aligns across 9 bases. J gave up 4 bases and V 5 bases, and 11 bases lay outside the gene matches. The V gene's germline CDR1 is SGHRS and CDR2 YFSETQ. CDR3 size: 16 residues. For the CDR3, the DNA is TGCGCCAGCAGTCAAGCCGGGACAGGGCGGCCAGATACGCAGTATTTT. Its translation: CASSQAGTGRPDTQYF.

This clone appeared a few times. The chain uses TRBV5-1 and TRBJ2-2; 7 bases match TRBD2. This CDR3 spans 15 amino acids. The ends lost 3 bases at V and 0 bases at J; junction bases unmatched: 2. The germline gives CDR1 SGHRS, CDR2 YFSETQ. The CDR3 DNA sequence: TGCGCCAGCAGCTCGGGGGGTACGAACACCGGGGAGCTGTTTTTT. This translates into CASSSGGTNTGELFF. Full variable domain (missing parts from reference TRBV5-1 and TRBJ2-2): KAGVTQTPRYLIKTRGQQVTLSCSPISGHRSVSWYQQTPGQGLQFLFEYFSETQRNKGNFPGRFSGRQFSNSRSEMNVSTLELGDSALYLCASSSGGTNTGELFFGEGSRLTVL.

CDR3 residues: CASSFPGQGYEQYF. DNA of the CDR3: TGCGCCAGCAGCTTCCCGGGACAGGGGTACGAGCAGTACTTC. J is TRBJ2-7 and V is TRBV5-1; 10 bases line up with TRBD1. Per the germline V gene, CDR1 is SGHRS and CDR2 is YFSETQ. The CDR3 is 14 residues long. Losses at the gene ends were 2 bases for V and 4 bases for J; bases not matched to a gene: 3.

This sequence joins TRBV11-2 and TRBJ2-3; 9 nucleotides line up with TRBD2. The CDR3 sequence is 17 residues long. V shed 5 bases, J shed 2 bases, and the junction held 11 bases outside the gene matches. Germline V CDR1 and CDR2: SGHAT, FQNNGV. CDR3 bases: TGTGCCAGCAGCCGCCGGGGGGCGGGGGGGCCCACAGATACGCAGTATTTT. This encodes CASSRRGAGGPTDTQYF.

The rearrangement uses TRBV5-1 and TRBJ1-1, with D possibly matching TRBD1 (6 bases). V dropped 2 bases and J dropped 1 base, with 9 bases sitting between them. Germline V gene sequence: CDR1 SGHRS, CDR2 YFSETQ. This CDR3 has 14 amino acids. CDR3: CASSFQGQNTEAFF. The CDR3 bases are TGCGCCAGCAGCTTTCAGGGGCAGAACACTGAAGCTTTCTTT.

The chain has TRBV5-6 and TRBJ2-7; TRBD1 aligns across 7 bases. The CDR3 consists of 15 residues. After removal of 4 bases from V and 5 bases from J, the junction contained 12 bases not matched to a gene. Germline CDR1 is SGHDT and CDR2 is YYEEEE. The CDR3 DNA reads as TGTGCCAGCAGCCTAAGAATACAGGACAGGCACGAGCAGTACTTC. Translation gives CASSLRIQDRHEQYF.

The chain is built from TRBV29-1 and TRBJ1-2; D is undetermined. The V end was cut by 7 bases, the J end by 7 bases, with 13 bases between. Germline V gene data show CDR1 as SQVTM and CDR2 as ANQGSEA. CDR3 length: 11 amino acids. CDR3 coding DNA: TGCAGCGCCGAACTGTCTCGTGGCTACACCTTC. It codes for CSAELSRGYTF.

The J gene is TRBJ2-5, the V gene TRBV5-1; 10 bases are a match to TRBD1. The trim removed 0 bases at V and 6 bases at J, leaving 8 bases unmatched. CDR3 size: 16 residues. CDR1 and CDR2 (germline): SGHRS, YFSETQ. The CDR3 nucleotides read TGCGCCAGCAGCTTGGCCGAGACAGGGGGCGTCAAGACCCAGTACTTC. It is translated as CASSLAETGGVKTQYF.

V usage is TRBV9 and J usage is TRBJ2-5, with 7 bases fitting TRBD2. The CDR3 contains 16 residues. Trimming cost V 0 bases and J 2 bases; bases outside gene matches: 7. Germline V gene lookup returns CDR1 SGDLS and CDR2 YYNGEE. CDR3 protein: CASSVDMRGIQETQYF. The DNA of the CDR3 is TGTGCCAGCAGCGTAGATATGCGGGGGATACAAGAGACCCAGTACTTC.

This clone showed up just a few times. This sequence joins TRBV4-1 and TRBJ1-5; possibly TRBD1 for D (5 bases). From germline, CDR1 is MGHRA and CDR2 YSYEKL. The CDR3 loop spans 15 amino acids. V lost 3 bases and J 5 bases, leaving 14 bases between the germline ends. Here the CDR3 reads CASSQGIGVDQPQHF. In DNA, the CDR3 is TGCGCCAGCAGCCAGGGTATAGGGGTGGATCAGCCCCAGCATTTT.

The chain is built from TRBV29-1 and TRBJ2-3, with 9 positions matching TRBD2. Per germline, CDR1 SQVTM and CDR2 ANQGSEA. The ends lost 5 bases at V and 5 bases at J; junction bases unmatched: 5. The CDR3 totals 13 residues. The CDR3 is CSVRGGAEDTQYF. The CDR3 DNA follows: TGCAGCGTTCGCGGGGGGGCGGAAGATACGCAGTATTTT.

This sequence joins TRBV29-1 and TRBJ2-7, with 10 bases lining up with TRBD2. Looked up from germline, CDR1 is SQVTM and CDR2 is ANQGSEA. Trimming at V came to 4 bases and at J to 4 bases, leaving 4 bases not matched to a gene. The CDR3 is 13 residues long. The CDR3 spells CSVGSGGNYEQYF. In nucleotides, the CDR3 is TGCAGCGTTGGTAGCGGGGGGAATTACGAGCAGTACTTC.

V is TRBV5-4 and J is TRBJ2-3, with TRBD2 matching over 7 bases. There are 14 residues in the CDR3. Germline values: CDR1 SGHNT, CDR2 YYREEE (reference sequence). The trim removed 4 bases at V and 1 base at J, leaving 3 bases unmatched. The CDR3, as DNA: TGTGCCAGCAGCATCGCGGGGGGCACAGATACGCAGTATTTT. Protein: CASSIAGGTDTQYF.

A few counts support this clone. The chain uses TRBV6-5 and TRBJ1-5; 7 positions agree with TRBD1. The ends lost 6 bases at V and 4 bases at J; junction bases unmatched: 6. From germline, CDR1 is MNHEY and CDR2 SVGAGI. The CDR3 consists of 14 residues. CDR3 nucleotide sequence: TGTGCCAGCAGACGGGACAGAGCTAATCAGCCCCAGCATTTT. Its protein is CASRRDRANQPQHF.

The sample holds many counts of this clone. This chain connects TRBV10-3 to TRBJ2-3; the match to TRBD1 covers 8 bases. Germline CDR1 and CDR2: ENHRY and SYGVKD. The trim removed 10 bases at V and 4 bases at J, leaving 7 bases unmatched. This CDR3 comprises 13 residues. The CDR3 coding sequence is TGTGCCACCGGACAGGGTGAGGCAGATACGCAGTATTTT. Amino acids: CATGQGEADTQYF.

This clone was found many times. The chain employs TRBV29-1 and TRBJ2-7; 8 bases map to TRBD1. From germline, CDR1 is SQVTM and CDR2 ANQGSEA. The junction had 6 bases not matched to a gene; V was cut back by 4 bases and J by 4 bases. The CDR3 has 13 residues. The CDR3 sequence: CSVVSGGGYEQYF. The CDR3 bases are TGCAGCGTTGTATCAGGGGGCGGTTACGAGCAGTACTTC.

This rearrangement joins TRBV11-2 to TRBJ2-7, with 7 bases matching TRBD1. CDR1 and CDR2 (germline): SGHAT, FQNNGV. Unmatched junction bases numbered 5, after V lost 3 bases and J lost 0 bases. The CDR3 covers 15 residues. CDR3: CASSLGQWSSYEQYF. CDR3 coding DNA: TGTGCCAGCAGCTTGGGACAGTGGAGCTCCTACGAGCAGTACTTC.

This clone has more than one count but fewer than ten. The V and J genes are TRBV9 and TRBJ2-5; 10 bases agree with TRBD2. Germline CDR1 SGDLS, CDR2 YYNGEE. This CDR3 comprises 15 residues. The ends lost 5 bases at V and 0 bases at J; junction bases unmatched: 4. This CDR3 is CASRASGGHQETQYF. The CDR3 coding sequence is TGTGCCAGCAGAGCTAGCGGGGGCCACCAAGAGACCCAGTACTTC.

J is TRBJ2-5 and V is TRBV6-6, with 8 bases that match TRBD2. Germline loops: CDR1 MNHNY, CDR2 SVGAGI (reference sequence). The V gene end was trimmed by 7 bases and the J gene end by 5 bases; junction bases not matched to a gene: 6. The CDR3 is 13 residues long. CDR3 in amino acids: CASIRERGETQYF. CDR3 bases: TGTGCCAGCATTAGGGAGCGGGGGGAGACCCAGTACTTC.

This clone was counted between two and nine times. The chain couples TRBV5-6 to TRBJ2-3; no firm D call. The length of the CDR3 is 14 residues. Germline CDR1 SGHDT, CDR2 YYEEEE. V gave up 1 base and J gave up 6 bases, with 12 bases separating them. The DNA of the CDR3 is TGTGCCAGCAGCTTGCTACTTCCCCTGGATACGCAGTATTTT. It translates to CASSLLLPLDTQYF.

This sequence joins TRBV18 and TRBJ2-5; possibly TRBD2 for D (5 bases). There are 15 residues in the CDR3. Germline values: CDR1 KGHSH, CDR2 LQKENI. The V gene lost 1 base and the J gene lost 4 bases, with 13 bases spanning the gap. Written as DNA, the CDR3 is TGTGCCAGCTCACCACTTGCGGGCTCCGGAGAGACCCAGTACTTC. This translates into CASSPLAGSGETQYF.

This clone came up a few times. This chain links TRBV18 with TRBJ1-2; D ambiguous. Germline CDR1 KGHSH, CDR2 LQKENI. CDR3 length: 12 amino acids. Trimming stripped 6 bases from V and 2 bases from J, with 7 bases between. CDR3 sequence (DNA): TGTGCCAGCTCCGGAGGGAACTATGGCTACACCTTC. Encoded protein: CASSGGNYGYTF.

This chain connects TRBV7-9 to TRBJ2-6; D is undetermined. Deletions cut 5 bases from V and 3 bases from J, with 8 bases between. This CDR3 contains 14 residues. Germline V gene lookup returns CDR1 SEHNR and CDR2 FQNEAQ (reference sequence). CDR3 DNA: TGTGCCAGCAGCCCGCGCAATGGGGCCAACGTCCTGACTTTC. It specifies CASSPRNGANVLTF.